This paragraph covers one T cell receptor beta chain sequence. The entry originates in a study of blood T cell repertoires in COVID-19. The overall study: Both acute and convalescent COVID-19 samples were obtained from the United States, Italy and Spain. T cells, B-cell-depleted T cells, or PBMCs supplied cDNA or gDNA.

V trimming: 1 base; J trimming: 5 bases; junction bases outside the gene matches: 10. Germline CDR1 LNHNV, CDR2 YYDKDF (reference sequence). The CDR3 is 17 amino acids. Seattle enrolled patients during active infection and tracked them longitudinally. Original handling: From reference gene primer amplification, estimates of nucleated cell counts were derived. The assay was immunoSEQ multiplex PCR, and TCRdb's table has in-frame clones only and misses some. D and trimming come from the DNA, and the V and J calls and clone size come from that table. The sample has approximately 480,000 clones, approximately 89% seen once; the top ten hold approximately 0.9%.

This sequence was found in a man between 18 and 35 years old with COVID-19, enrolled during active disease. The V call is TRBV15, the J call TRBJ2-5; TRBD2 aligns across 10 bases. Specimen: peripheral blood. CDR3 sequence reads: CATSRGRVAGGRETQYF. The DNA for the CDR3 is TGTGCCACCAGCAGAGGAAGGGTAGCGGGAGGCAGGGAGACCCAGTACTTC.